The next 9 T cell receptor beta chains were all read from a single sample in a study. TCRdb re-called the 5' RACE reads through MiXCR, storing one row per CDR3 protein. The sample contains 10,000 to 15,000 distinct CDR3 sequences, roughly a quarter of which appear only once. Sequenced sample: naive CD4+ T cells sorted from blood. Described subset: naive CD4+ T cells, CD4+CD45RA+CD25-. The receptors stem from a female donor with breast cancer.

This clonotype was picked up a small number of times. This may stem from a read error, because a much larger clone lies one nucleotide away. This sequence joins TRBV6-1 and TRBJ2-7, with 10 bases fitting TRBD1. Germline V gene data show CDR1 as MNHNS and CDR2 as SASEGT. V dropped 4 bases and J dropped 5; count of bases not matched to a gene: 8. The CDR3 extends over 15 amino acids. CDR3 amino acids: CASSGCGQGGHEQYF. The DNA of the CDR3 is TGTGCCAGCAGTGGTTGCGGACAGGGGGGCCACGAGCAGTACTTC.

In this sample, this clonotype is medium-sized. This sequence joins TRBV6-5 and TRBJ2-7, with 7 bases lining up with TRBD1. CDR3 length: 12 amino acids. In germline, CDR1 is MNHEY, CDR2 SVGAGI. The ends lost 5 bases at V and 4 bases at J; junction bases unmatched: 2. This CDR3 is CASSTTGYEQYF. As DNA, the CDR3 is TGTGCCAGCAGTACGACAGGGTACGAGCAGTACTTC.

The J gene is TRBJ2-7, the V gene TRBV5-1; D is unclear. V was pared by 0 bases and J by 7 bases, with 8 bases between. Germline V lookup: CDR1 SGHRS, CDR2 YFSETQ. This CDR3 is built from 12 residues. CDR3 sequence reads: CASSLALSEQYF. Written as DNA, the CDR3 is TGCGCCAGCAGCTTGGCCCTATCGGAGCAGTACTTC.

This clonotype has ten or more counts. The J gene is TRBJ1-5, the V gene TRBV15, with 10 bases matching TRBD1. The CDR3 contains 18 residues. Germline values: CDR1 LNHNV, CDR2 YYDKDF (reference sequence). The V segment lost 3 bases and the J segment 0 bases; nucleotides outside the gene matches: 8. This CDR3 reads CATSSGRDRGFSNQPQHF. Written as DNA, the CDR3 is TGTGCCACCAGCAGTGGCCGGGACAGGGGCTTTAGCAATCAGCCCCAGCATTTT.

This clonotype came up many times. This sequence joins TRBV7-8 and TRBJ2-1, with 9 positions matching TRBD2. V was pared by 1 base and J by 3 bases, with 7 bases of the junction left unmatched. Germline loops: CDR1 SGHVS, CDR2 FQNEAQ. The CDR3 runs to 17 residues. The CDR3 DNA reads TGTGCCAGCAGCTTAGGGCCCGGGACTAGCAGCTACAATGAGCAGTTCTTC. Translation gives CASSLGPGTSSYNEQFF.

In its sample, this clonotype was seen a few times. This may come from a read error, since a much larger clone is one base off. The J gene is TRBJ2-1, the V gene TRBV6-1; 8 nucleotides match TRBD2. CDR3 length: 14 amino acids. Germline V gene sequence: CDR1 MNHNS, CDR2 SASEGT. V shed 4 bases and J 4 bases; nucleotides not matched to a gene: 3. The CDR3 DNA sequence: TGTGCCAGCAGTGGGCGGGAGGAGTACAATGAGCAGTTCTTC. It codes for CASSGREEYNEQFF.

This CDR3 reads CASSLVQGGTTEAFF. The DNA for the CDR3 is TGCGCCAGCAGCTTGGTACAGGGTGGGACCACTGAAGCTTTCTTT. The chain combines TRBV5-1 with TRBJ1-1, with a weak D call TRBD1 (6 bases). The V end was cut by 0 bases, the J end by 4 bases, with 13 bases between. The CDR3 is made up of 15 amino acids. The germline CDR1 and CDR2 sequences are SGHRS and YFSETQ.

This clonotype is labeled medium-sized. The chain carries TRBV3-1 and TRBJ1-5; no definite D call. CDR3 length: 13 amino acids. Germline lookup yields CDR1 LGHDT and CDR2 YNNKEL (reference sequence). The germline V and J ends were trimmed by 2 bases and 9 bases, with 11 bases remaining between them. Here the CDR3 DNA reads TGTGCCAGCAGCCAAAGGGCTAGCGGGCCCCAGCATTTT. Its protein product is CASSQRASGPQHF.

This clonotype was counted once. The chain joins TRBV5-1 to TRBJ2-3, with TRBD1 as a possible D gene (5 bases). This CDR3 has 13 amino acids. The germline V gene encodes CDR1 SGHRS and CDR2 YFSETQ. V gave up 4 bases and J gave up 6 bases, with 12 bases separating them. For the CDR3, the DNA is TGCGCCAGCAGCGAGACAGAATTGGATACGCAGTATTTT. This codes for CASSETELDTQYF.